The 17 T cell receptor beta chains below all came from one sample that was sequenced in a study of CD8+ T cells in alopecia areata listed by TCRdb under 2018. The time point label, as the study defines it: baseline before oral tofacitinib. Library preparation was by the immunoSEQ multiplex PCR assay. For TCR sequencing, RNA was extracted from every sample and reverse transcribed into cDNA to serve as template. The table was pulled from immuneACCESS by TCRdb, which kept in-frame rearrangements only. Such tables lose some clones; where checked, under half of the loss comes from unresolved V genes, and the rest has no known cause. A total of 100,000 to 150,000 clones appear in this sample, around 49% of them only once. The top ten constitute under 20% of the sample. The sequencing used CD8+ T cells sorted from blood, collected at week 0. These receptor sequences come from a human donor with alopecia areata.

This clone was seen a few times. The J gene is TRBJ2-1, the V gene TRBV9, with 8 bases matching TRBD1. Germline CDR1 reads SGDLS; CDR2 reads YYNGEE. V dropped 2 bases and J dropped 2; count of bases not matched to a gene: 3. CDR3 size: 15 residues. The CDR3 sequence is CASSVRTGPYNEQFF. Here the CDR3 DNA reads TGTGCCAGCAGCGTTCGGACAGGGCCCTACAATGAGCAGTTCTTC. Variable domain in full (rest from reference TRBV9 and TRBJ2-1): DSGVTQTPKHLITATGQRVTLRCSPRSGDLSVYWYQQSLDQGLQFLIQYYNGEERAKGNILERFSAQQFPDLHSELNLSSLELGDSALYFCASSVRTGPYNEQFFGPGTRLTVL.

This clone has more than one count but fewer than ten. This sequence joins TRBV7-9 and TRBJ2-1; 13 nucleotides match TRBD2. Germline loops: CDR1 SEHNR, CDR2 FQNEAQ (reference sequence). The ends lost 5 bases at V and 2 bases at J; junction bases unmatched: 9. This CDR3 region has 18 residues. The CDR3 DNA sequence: TGTGCCAGCAGCCCCCGGACTAGCGGGGGCTCGACCTACAATGAGCAGTTCTTC. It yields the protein CASSPRTSGGSTYNEQFF.

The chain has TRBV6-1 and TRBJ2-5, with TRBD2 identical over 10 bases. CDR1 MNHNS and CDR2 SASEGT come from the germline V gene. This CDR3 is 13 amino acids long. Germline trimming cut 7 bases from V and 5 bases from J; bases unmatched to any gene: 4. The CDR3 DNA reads TGTGCCAGCAAACTAGCGGGGAGGGAGACCCAGTACTTC. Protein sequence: CASKLAGRETQYF.

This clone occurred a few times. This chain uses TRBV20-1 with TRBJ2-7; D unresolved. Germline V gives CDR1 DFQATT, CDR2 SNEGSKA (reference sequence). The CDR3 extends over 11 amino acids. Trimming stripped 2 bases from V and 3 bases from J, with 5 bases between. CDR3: CSARYGYEQYF. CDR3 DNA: TGCAGTGCTAGATACGGCTACGAGCAGTACTTC.

In DNA form, the CDR3 reads TGTGCCAGCAGCTTAGTGGGCCTGAGCCAAGAGACCCAGTACTTC. Encoded protein: CASSLVGLSQETQYF. This chain links TRBV7-4 with TRBJ2-5; D is ambiguous. Per germline, CDR1 SGHVT and CDR2 SQSDAQ. The CDR3 loop spans 15 amino acids. The V end was cut by 1 base, the J end by 1 base, with 10 bases between.

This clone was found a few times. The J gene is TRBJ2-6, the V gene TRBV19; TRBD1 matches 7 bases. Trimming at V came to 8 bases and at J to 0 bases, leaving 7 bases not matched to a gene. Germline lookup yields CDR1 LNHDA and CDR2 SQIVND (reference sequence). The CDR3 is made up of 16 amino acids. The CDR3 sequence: CASERTGHSGANVLTF. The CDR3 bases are TGTGCCAGTGAGAGGACAGGTCACTCTGGGGCCAACGTCCTGACTTTC.

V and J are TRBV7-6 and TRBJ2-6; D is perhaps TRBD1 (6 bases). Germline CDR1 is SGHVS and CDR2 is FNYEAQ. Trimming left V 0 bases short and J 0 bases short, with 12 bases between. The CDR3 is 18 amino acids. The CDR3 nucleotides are TGTGCCAGCAGCTTAGCAGGGGGTGCACGCTCTGGGGCCAACGTCCTGACTTTC. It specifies CASSLAGGARSGANVLTF.

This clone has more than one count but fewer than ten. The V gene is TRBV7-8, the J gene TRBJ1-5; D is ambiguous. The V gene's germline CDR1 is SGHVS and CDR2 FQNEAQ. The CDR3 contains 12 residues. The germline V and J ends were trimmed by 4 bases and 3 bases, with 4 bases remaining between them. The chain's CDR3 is CASSSDNQPQHF. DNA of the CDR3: TGTGCCAGCAGCTCCGACAATCAGCCCCAGCATTTT.

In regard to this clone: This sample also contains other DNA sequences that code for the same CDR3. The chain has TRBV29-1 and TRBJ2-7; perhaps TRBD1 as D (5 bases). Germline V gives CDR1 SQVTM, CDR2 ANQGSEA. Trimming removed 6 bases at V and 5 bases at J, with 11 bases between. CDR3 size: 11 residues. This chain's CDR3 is CSVDTGDEQYF. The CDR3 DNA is TGCAGCGTCGACACAGGAGACGAGCAGTACTTC.

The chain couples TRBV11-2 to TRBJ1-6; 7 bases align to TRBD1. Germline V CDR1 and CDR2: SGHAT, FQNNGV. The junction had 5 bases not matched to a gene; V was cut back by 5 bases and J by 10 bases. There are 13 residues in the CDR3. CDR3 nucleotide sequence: TGTGCCAGCAGCCCTAACAGGGGCTCACCCCTCCACTTT. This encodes CASSPNRGSPLHF.

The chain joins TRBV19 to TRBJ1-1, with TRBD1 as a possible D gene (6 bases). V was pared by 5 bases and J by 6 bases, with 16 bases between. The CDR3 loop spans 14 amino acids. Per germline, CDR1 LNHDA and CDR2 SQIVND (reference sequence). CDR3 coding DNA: TGTGCCAGTAGTGCTACAGGGCATTTAGCTGAAGCTTTCTTT. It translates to CASSATGHLAEAFF.

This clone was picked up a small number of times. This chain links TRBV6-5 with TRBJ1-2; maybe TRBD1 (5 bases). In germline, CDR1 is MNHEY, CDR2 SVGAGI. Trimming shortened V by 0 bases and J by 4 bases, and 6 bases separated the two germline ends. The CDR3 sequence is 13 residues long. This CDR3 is CASSYSDIYGYTF. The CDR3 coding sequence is TGTGCCAGCAGTTACTCGGACATCTATGGCTACACCTTC.

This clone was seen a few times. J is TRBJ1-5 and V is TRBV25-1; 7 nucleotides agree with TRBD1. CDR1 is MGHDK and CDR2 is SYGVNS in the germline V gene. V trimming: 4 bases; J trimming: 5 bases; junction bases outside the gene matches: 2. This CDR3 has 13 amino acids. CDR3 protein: CASSVTGDQPQHF. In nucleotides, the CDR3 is TGTGCCAGCAGTGTTACAGGGGATCAGCCCCAGCATTTT.

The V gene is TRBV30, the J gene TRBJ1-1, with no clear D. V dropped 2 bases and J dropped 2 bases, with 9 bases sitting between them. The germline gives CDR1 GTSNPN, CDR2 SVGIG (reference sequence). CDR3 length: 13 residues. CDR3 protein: CAWSLRINTEAFF. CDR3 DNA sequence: TGTGCCTGGAGTTTGCGGATAAACACTGAAGCTTTCTTT.

In DNA form, the CDR3 reads TGTGCCAGCAGCTTCCTCGGACGGCTCGACAATGAGCAGTTCTTC. Residues: CASSFLGRLDNEQFF. The chain links TRBV5-6 to TRBJ2-1; D ambiguous. Trimming pared 2 bases from V and 5 bases from J, leaving 14 bases between. From germline, CDR1 is SGHDT and CDR2 YYEEEE. This CDR3 contains 15 residues.

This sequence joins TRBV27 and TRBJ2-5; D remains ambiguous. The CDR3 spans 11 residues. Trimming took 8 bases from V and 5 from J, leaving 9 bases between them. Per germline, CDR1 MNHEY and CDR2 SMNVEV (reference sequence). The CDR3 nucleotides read TGTGCCAGCGGGCAGAGGGAGACCCAGTACTTC. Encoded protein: CASGQRETQYF.

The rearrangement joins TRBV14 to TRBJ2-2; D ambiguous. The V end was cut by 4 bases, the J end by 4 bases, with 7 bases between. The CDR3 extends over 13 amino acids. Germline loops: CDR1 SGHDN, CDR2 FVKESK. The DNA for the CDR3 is TGTGCCAGCAGCCTAATCATCACCGGGGAGCTGTTTTTT. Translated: CASSLIITGELFF.